This T cell receptor beta chain was documented in a study of molecular identifiers for immune sequencing clone quantification. Study-wide context: Replicates involved a five-way split of RNA from around 18,000 or 91,000 naive CD8 cells, with sequencing of four. Study observations and caveats: Whereas clones above 20 RNA copies held under 1% of naive-cell molecules, they held over 97% of effector molecules. Highly expanded clones may be undercounted when identical TCR molecules share barcodes.

A remark on this clonotype: What it binds is not known.

The CDR3 runs 18 residues. CDR1 is SEHNR and CDR2 is FQNEAQ in the germline V gene (reference sequence). The J segment lost 4 bases and the V segment lost 4 bases, leaving 14 bases of the junction unmatched. Libraries of bulk TCR were made by previously described methods (with listed TCR primers). One entry per CDR3 protein, called by TCRdb with MiXCR from the PCR reads. The sample includes about 510,000 distinct CDR3 sequences, about a fifth of them seen just once. The clonotype was recovered from a human donor in good health. Some libraries in this study had Jurkat cell RNA spiked in. Sequencing input: naive CD8+ T cells from blood, with Jurkat cell RNA spiked in. This sample's subset: FACS-sorted CD8+CD4-CCR7+CD45RA+ naive T cells. This rearrangement joins TRBV7-9 to TRBJ2-2; 8 bases map to TRBD2. The CDR3 protein is CASSSRGAGGSGTGELFF. The CDR3 bases are TGTGCCAGCAGCTCTCGGGGGGCGGGAGGATCGGGCACCGGGGAGCTGTTTTTT. Supplemented by reference TRBV7-9 and TRBJ2-2, the full variable domain reads DTGVSQNPRHKITKRGQNVTFRCDPISEHNRLYWYRQTLGQGPEFLTYFQNEAQLEKSRLLSDRFSAERPKGSFSTLEIQRTEQGDSAMYLCASSSRGAGGSGTGELFFGEGSRLTVL.